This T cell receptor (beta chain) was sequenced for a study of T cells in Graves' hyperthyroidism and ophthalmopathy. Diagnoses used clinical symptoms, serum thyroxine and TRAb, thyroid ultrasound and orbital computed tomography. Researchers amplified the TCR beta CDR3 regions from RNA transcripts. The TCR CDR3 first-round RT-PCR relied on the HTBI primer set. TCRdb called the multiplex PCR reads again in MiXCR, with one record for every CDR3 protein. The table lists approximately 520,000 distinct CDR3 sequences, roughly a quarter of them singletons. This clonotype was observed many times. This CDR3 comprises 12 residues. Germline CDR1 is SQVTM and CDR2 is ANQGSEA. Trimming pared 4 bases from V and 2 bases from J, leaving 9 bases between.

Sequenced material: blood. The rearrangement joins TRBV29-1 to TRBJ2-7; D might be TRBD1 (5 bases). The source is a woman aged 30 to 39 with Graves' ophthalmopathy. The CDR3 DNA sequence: TGCAGCGTTGCAGGGTCAACCTACGAGCAGTACTTC. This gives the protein CSVAGSTYEQYF.